The entry below gives a single TCR beta chain sequence along with its context. Assay: immunoSEQ multiplex PCR; the TCRdb copy retains only in-frame clones and omits some. The sample lists roughly 110,000 clones, about 90% seen once, with 1.5% to 2% in the top ten. This sample was included in a study of T cell changes during pregnancy in multiple sclerosis. Germline lookup yields CDR1 SGHRS and CDR2 YFSETQ. J gave up 3 bases and V 3 bases, and 2 bases lay outside the gene matches. This CDR3 region has 14 residues. V is TRBV5-1 and J is TRBJ1-4, with 7 bases lining up with TRBD1. Sample: peripheral blood, taken before pregnancy. The TCR was taken from a female donor with multiple sclerosis, enrolled in a pregnancy study. The CDR3 nucleotides are TGCGCCAGCAGCTCGGGACAGCCTAATGAAAAACTGTTTTTT. Residues: CASSSGQPNEKLFF.